What follows describes a single TCR beta chain. Described treatment: about 20 received Ad26.COV2.S at low or high dose, single or two shots; roughly five received placebo; per-sample allocation not given. Sample collection was performed on day 63 after the first vaccine or placebo injection. This sample was taken from a study of Ad26.COV2.S vaccination and SARS-CoV-2 variants. Trimming removed 7 bases from V and 0 bases from J, with 12 bases in between. The germline V gene has CDR1 MNHEY and CDR2 SMNVEV (reference sequence). The CDR3 covers 14 residues. Generated by immunoSEQ multiplex PCR, the TCRdb table keeps only in-frame clones and is missing some. The table shows approximately 450,000 clones, with approximately 92% occurring only once.

The V gene is TRBV27, the J gene TRBJ1-1, with no clear D. This sequence originates from a person between 18 and 65 years old who received the Ad26.COV2.S COVID-19 vaccine or a placebo. The specimen comprised peripheral blood, sampled in a trial of Ad26.COV2.S vaccine versus placebo. This chain's CDR3 is CASTSSILNTEAFF. CDR3 DNA sequence: TGTGCCAGCACCTCGAGTATTTTGAACACTGAAGCTTTCTTT.